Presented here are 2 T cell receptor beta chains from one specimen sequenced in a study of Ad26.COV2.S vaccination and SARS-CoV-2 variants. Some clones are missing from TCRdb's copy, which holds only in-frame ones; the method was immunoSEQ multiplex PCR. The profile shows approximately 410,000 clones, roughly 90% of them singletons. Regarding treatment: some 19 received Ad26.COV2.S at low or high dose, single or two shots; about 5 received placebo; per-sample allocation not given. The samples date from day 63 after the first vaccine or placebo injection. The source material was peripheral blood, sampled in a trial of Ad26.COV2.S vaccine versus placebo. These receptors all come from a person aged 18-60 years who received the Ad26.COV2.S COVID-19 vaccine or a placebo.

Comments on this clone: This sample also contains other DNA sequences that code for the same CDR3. CDR3 sequence: CASSLDRGGYTF. The CDR3 DNA reads TGTGCCAGCAGCTTGGACAGGGGTGGCTACACCTTC. V is TRBV5-4 and J is TRBJ1-2; 7 bases match TRBD1. The CDR3 is made up of 12 amino acids. With V trimmed by 0 bases and J by 7 bases, 0 bases remained unmatched. The V gene's germline CDR1 is SGHNT and CDR2 YYREEE (reference sequence).

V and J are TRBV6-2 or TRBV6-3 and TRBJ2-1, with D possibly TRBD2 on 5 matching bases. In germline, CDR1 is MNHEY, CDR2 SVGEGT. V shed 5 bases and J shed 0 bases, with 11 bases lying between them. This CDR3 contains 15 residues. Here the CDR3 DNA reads TGTGCCAGCAGTGACGGGGTGAGCTCCTACAATGAGCAGTTCTTC. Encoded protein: CASSDGVSSYNEQFF.